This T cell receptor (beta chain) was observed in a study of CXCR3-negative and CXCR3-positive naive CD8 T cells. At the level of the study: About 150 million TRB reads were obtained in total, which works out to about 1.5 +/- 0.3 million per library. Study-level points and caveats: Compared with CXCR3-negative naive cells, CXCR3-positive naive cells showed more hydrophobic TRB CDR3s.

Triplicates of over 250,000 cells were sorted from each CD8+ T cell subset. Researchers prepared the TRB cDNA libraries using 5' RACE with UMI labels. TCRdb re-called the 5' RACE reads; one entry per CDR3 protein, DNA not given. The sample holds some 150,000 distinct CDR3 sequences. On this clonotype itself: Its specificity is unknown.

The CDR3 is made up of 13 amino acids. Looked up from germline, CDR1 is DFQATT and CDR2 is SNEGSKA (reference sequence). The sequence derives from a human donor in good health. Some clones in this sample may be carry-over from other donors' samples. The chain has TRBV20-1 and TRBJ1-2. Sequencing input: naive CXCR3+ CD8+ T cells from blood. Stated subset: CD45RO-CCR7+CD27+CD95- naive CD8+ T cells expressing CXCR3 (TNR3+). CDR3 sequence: CSAREGTSYGYTF.